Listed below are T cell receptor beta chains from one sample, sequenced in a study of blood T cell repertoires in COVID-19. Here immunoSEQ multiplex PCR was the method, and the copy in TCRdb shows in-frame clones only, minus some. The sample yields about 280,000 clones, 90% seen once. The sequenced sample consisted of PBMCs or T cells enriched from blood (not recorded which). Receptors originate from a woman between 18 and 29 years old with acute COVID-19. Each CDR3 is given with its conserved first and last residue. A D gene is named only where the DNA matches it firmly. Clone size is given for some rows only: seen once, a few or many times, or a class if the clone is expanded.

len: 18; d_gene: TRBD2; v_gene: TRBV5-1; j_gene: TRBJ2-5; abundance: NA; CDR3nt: TGCGCCAGCAGCTTGACTAGCGGGAGAGGGGGCCCCCAAGAGACCCAGTACTTC; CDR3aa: CASSLTSGRGGPQETQYF
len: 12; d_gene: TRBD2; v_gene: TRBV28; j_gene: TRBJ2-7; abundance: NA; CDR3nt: TGTGCCAGCAGTTTCCCGGGGAGGGGCATGTACTTC; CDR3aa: CASSFPGRGMYF
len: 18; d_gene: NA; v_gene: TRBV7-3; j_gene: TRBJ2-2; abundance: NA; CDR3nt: TGTGCCAGCAGCTTAACGGGTCGCCCCGCCGGGGACACCGGGGAGCTGTTTTTT; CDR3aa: CASSLTGRPAGDTGELFF
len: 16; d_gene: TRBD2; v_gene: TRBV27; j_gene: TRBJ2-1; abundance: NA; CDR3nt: TGTGCCAGCAGTTTAACAGCGGGAGGGTCCTACAATGAGCAGTTCTTC; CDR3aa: CASSLTAGGSYNEQFF
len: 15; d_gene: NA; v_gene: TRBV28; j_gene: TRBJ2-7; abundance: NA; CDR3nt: TGTGCCAGCAGTTTATGGGGGGGGGCCTCCTACGAGCAGTACTTC; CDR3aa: CASSLWGGASYEQYF
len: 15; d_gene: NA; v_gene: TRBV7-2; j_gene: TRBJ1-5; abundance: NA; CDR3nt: TGTGCCAGCAGCTTAGTCACAGGGCGCAATCAGCCCCAGCATTTT; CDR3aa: CASSLVTGRNQPQHF
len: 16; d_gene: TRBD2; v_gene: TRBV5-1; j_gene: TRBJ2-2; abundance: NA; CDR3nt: TGCGCCAGCAGCGCTACTAGCGGGGGGAACACCGGGGAGCTGTTTTTT; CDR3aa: CASSATSGGNTGELFF
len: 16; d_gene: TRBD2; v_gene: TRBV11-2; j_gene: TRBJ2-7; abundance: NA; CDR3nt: TGTGCCAGCAGCTGGGGACTAGCGGAGATCCCCTACGAGCAGTACTTC; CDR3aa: CASSWGLAEIPYEQYF
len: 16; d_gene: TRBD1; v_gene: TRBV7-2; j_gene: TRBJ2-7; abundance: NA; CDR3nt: TGTGCCAGCAGCTTCCCTCCGGGACAGGGGAACTACGAGCAGTACTTC; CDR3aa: CASSFPPGQGNYEQYF
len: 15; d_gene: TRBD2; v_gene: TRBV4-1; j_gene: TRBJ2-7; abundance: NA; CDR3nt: TGCGCCAGCAGCCAAATAGTAGCGGGAATTCCGGAGCAGTACTTC; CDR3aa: CASSQIVAGIPEQYF
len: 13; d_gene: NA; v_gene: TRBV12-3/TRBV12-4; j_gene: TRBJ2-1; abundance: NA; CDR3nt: TGTGCCAGCAGCCTGGCGCGGGGAGGTGAGCAGTTCTTC; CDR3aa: CASSLARGGEQFF
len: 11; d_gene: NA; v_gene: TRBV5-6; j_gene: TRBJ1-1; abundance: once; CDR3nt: TGTGCCAGCAGCTCCAGGGCTGAAGCTTTCTTT; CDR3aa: CASSSRAEAFF